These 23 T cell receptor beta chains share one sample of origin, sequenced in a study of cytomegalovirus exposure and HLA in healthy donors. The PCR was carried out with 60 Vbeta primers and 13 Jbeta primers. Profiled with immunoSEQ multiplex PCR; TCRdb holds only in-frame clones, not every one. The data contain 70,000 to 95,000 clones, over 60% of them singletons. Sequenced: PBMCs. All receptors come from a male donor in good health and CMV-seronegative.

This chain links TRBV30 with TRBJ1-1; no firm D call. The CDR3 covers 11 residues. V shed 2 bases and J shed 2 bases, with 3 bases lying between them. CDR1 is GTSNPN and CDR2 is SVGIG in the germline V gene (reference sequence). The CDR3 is CAWSLNTEAFF. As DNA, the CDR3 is TGTGCCTGGAGTCTTAACACTGAAGCTTTCTTT.

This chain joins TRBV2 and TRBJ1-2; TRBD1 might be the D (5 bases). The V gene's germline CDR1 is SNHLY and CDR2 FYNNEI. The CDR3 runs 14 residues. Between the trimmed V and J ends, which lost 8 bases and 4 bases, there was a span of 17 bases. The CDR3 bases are TGTGCCAGCCTTGTATCCGCGGGGGGCTATGGCTACACCTTC. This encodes CASLVSAGGYGYTF.

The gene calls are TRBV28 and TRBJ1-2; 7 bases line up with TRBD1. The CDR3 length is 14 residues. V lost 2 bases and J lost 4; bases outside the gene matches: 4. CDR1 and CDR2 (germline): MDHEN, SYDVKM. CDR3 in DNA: TGTGCCAGCAGTTTAGAGGGGACAGCCTATGGCTACACCTTC. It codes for CASSLEGTAYGYTF.

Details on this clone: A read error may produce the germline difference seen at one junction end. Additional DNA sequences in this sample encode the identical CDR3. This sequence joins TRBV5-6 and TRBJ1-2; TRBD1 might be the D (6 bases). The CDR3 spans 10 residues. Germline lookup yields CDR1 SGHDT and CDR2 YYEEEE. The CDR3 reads CASSGGHLIF. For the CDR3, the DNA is TGTGCCAGCAGTGGGGGACACCTTATCTTC.

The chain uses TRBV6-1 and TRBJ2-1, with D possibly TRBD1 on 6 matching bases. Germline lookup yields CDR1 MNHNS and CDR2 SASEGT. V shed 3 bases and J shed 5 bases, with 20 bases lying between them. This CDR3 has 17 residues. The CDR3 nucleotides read TGTGCCAGCAGTGAGTCGGGGACGCCGAGGGGGAACAATGAGCAGTTCTTC. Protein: CASSESGTPRGNNEQFF.

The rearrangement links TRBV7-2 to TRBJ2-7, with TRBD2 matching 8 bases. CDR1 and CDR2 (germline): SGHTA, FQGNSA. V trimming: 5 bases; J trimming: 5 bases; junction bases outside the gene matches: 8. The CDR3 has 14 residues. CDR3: CASSTLREGHEQYF. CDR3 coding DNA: TGTGCCAGCAGCACTCTACGGGAGGGGCACGAGCAGTACTTC.

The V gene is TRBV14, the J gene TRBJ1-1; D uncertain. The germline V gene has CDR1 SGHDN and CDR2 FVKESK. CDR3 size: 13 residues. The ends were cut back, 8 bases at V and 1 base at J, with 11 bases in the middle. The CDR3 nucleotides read TGTGCCAGCGGGCTCGGTGCGAACACTGAAGCTTTCTTT. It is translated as CASGLGANTEAFF.

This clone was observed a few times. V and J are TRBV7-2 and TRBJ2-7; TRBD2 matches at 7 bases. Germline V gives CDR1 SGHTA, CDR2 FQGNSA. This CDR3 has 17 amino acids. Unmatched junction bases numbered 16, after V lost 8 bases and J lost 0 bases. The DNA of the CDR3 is TGTGCCAGCGTCGCGGGGGTAGGTGGGGTAAGCTCCTACGAGCAGTACTTC. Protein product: CASVAGVGGVSSYEQYF.

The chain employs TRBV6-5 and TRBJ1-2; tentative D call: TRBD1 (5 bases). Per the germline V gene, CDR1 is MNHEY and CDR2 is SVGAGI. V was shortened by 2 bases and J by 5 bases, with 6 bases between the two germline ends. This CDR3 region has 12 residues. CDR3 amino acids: CASSYRGYGYTF. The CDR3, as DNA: TGTGCCAGCAGTTACCGGGGGTATGGCTACACCTTC.

CDR3 in amino acids: CASIPGQGNQPQHF. The CDR3 DNA reads TGTGCCAGTATCCCGGGACAGGGTAATCAGCCCCAGCATTTT. The chain links TRBV19 to TRBJ1-5; 9 bases map to TRBD1. There are 14 residues in the CDR3. Per the germline V gene, CDR1 is LNHDA and CDR2 is SQIVND (reference sequence). V was pared by 7 bases and J by 4 bases, with 5 bases of the junction left unmatched.

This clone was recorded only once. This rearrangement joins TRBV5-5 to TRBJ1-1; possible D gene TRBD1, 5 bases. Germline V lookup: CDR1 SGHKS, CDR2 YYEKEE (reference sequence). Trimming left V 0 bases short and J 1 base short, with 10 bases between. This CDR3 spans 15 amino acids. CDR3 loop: CASSLAARANTEAFF. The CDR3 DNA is TGTGCCAGCAGCTTGGCCGCCAGGGCGAACACTGAAGCTTTCTTT. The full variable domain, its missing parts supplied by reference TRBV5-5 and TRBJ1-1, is DAGVTQSPTHLIKTRGQQVTLRCSPISGHKSVSWYQQVLGQGPQFIFQYYEKEERGRGNFPDRFSARQFPNYSSELNVNALLLGDSALYLCASSLAARANTEAFFGQGTRLTVV.

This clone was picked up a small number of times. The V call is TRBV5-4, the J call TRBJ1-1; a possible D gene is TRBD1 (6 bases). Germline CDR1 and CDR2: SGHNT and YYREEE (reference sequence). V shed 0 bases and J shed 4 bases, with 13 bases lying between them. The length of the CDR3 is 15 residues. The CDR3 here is CASSLAGGRTTEAFF. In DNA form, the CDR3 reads TGTGCCAGCAGCTTGGCCGGGGGGCGGACCACTGAAGCTTTCTTT.

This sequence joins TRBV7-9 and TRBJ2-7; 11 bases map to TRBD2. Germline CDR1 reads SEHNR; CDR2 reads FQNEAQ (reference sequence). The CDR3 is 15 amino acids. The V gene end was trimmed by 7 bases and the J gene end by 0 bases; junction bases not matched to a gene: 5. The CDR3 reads CASTGGLAGSYEQYF. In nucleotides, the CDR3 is TGTGCCAGCACCGGCGGACTAGCGGGCTCCTACGAGCAGTACTTC.

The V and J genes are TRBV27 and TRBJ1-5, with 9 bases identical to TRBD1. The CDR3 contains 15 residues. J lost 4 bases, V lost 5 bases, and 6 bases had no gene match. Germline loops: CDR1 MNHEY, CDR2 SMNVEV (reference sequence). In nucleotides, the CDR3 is TGTGCCAGCAGTCCCGGGACAGGGTGGAATCAGCCCCAGCATTTT. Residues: CASSPGTGWNQPQHF.

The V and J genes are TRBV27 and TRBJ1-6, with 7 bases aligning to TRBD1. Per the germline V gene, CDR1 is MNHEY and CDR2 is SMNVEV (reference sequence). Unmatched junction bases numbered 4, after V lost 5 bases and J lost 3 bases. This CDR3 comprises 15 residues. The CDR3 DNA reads TGTGCCAGCAGTCCCGGGACAGACTATAATTCACCCCTCCACTTT. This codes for CASSPGTDYNSPLHF.

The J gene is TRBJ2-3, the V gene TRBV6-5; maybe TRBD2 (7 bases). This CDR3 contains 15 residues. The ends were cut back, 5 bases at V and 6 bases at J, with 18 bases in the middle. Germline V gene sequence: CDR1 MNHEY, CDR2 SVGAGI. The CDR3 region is CASSRGGEIGDTQYF. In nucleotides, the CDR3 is TGTGCCAGCAGTCGAGGGGGGGAGATCGGGGATACGCAGTATTTT.

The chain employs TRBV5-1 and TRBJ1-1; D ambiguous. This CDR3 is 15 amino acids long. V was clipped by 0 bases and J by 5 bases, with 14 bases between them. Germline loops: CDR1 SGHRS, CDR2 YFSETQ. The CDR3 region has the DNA TGCGCCAGCAGCTTGGCCGGGATCGAGGGTACTGAAGCTTTCTTT. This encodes CASSLAGIEGTEAFF.

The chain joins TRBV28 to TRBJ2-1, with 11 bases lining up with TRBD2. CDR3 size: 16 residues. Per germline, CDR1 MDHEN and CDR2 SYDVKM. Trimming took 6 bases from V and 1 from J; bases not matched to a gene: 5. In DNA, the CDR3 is TGTGCCAGCAGGGGGACTAGCGGACCTTCCTACAATGAGCAGTTCTTC. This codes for CASRGTSGPSYNEQFF.

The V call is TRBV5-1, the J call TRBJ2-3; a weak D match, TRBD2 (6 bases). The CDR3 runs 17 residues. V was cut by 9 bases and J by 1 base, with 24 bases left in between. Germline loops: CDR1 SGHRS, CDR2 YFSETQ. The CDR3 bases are TGCGCCACCTATCGTCCTGTATGGCGGGGAGGCACAGATACGCAGTATTTT. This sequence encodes CATYRPVWRGGTDTQYF.

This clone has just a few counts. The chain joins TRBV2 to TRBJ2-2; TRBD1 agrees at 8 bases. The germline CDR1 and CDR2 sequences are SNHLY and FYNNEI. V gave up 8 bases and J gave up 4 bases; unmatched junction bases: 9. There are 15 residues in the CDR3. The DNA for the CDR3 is TGTGCCAGCCGTGGACAGGGAGGCCCCACCGGGGAGCTGTTTTTT. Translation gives CASRGQGGPTGELFF.

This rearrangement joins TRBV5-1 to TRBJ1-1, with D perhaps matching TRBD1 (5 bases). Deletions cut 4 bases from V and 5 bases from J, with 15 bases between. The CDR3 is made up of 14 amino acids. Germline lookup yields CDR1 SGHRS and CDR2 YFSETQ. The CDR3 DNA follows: TGCGCCAGCAGCACGGACACCTTGGGAACTGAAGCTTTCTTT. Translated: CASSTDTLGTEAFF.

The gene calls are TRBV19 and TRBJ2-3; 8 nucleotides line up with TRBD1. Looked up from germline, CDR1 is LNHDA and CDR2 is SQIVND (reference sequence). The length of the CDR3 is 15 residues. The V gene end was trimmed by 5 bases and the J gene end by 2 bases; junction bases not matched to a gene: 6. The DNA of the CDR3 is TGTGCCAGTAGTTCCCGGACAGGGAACACAGATACGCAGTATTTT. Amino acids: CASSSRTGNTDTQYF.

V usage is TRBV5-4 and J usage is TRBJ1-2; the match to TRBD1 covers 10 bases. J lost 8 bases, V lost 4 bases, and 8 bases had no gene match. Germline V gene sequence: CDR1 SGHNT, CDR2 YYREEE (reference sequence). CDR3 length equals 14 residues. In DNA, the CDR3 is TGTGCCAGCAGCCCGACCGGGACAGGGGTCGGCTACACCTTC. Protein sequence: CASSPTGTGVGYTF.